The present T cell receptor beta chain was sequenced within a study of identical twins. Study outcomes and limitations: Sequences that were out-of-frame, alpha and twin-shared displayed an excess of low generation probability. Abundant cord blood beta clonotypes carried fewer insertions; memory repertoires showed none. The authors noted that invariant MAIT and iNKT cells could partly confound zero-insertion analyses.

TCRdb ran MiXCR on the 5' RACE reads and lists one entry per CDR3 protein. The profile shows 420,000 or so distinct CDR3 sequences, about 18% of them singletons. Only healthy Caucasians were included as donors. This clonotype was seen only a few times. Its antigen is still unknown. CDR3 size: 15 residues. Germline CDR1 is SGHVS and CDR2 is FQNEAQ. Trimming pared 0 bases from V and 5 bases from J, leaving 13 bases between. Material for sequencing was naive T cells sorted from blood. V usage is TRBV7-8 and J usage is TRBJ1-1, with a tentative D call TRBD1 (6 bases). This receptor was taken from a man aged 50 to 59 in good health. Here the CDR3 reads CASSLAAGARTEAFF. In DNA form, the CDR3 reads TGTGCCAGCAGCTTAGCGGCGGGGGCAAGGACTGAAGCTTTCTTT.